Each of the 3 T cell receptor beta chains below was sequenced from the same sample in a study of T cell clonotyping in hematopoietic cell transplantation. Data came from immunoSEQ multiplex PCR; TCRdb stores just in-frame clones and leaves some out. Of about 69,000 clones listed, 90% to 96% are singletons. Described time point: recipient sample about 28 days before transplant, after cytoreduction. Sequences were derived from peripheral blood mononuclear cells, sampled before stem cell transplant. Source of these receptors: a woman aged 50 to 60 with acute myeloid leukemia. Some clones in this sample may be carry-over from other donors' samples.

This sequence joins TRBV6-5 and TRBJ2-2; D ambiguous. This CDR3 has 12 residues. The germline V gene has CDR1 MNHEY and CDR2 SVGAGI. V was shortened by 8 bases and J by 3 bases, with 7 bases between the two germline ends. The CDR3: CASRRDTGELFF. DNA of the CDR3: TGTGCCAGCCGACGGGACACCGGGGAGCTGTTTTTT.

The count of this clone is one. V and J are TRBV6-1 and TRBJ2-7, with 10 bases fitting TRBD2. The CDR3 loop spans 14 amino acids. CDR1 and CDR2 (germline): MNHNS, SASEGT. V was clipped by 7 bases and J by 2 bases; unmatched bases: 5. The CDR3 reads CASIRLAGAYEQYF. Here the CDR3 DNA reads TGTGCCAGCATTAGACTAGCGGGTGCCTACGAGCAGTACTTC.

This chain uses TRBV5-1 with TRBJ1-2; possible D gene TRBD1, 5 bases. Between the trimmed V and J ends, which lost 4 bases and 3 bases, there was a span of 7 bases. Germline CDR1 SGHRS, CDR2 YFSETQ. The CDR3 runs to 12 residues. CDR3 DNA sequence: TGCGCCAGCAGCCGGGGGGACTATGGCTACACCTTC. This gives the protein CASSRGDYGYTF.